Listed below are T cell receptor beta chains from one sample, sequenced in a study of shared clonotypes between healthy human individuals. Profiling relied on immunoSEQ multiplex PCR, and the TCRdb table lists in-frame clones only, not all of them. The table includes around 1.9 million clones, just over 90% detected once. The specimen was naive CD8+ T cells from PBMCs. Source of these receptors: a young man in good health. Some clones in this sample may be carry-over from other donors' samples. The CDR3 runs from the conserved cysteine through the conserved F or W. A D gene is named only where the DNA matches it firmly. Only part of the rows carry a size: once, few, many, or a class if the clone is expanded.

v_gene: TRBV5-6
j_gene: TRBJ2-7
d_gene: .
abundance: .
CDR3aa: CASSLSGMPYEQYF
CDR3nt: TGTGCCAGCAGCTTGTCGGGAATGCCCTACGAGCAGTACTTC

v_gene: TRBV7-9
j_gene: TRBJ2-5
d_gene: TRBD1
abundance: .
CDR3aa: CATSPGGEETQYF
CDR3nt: TGTGCCACTAGTCCAGGGGGAGAGGAGACCCAGTACTTC

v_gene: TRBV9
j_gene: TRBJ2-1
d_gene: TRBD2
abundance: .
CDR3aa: CASSVALRTSGSFNEQFF
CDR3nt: TGTGCCAGCAGCGTAGCTCTCCGGACTAGCGGGAGTTTCAATGAGCAGTTCTTC

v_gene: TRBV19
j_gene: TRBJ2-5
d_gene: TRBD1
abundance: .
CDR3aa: CASSGSPDRGLETQYF
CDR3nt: TGTGCCAGTAGTGGGAGTCCGGACAGGGGGCTCGAGACCCAGTACTTC

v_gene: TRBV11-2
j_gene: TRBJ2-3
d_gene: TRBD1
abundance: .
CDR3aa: CASSSPGTGDEDTQYF
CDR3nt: TGTGCCAGCAGCTCACCCGGGACAGGGGACGAAGATACGCAGTATTTT

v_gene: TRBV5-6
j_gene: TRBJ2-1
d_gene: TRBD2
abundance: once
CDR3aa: CASSLTGTNSNEQFF
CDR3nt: TGTGCCAGCAGCTTGACCGGGACTAATAGCAATGAGCAGTTCTTC

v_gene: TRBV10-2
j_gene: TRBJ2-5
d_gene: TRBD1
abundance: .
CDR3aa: CASRRTGGGETQYF
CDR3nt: TGCGCCAGCAGAAGGACAGGGGGAGGAGAGACCCAGTACTTC

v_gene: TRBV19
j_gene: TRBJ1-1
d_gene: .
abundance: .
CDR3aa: CASSKPSGTEAFF
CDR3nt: TGTGCCAGTAGTAAACCATCCGGGACTGAAGCTTTCTTT

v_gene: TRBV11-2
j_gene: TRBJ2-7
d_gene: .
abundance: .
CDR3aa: CASSLDPDTYEQYF
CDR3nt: TGTGCCAGCAGCTTAGACCCCGATACCTACGAGCAGTACTTC

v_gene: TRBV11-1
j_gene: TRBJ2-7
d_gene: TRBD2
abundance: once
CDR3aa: CASSSAGGEQYF
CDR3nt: TGTGCCAGCAGCTCCGCGGGGGGCGAGCAGTACTTC

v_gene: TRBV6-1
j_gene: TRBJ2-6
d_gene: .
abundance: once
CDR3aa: CASSVAPTGTGANVLTF
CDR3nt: TGTGCCAGCAGTGTTGCCCCCACAGGGACCGGGGCCAACGTCCTGACTTTC

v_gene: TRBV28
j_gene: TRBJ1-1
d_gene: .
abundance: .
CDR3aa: CASSLQEGWTEAFF
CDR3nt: TGTGCCAGCAGTTTGCAAGAGGGTTGGACTGAAGCTTTCTTT

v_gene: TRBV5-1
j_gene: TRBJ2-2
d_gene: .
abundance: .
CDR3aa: CASSYGFVANTGELFF
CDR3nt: TGCGCCAGCAGCTACGGTTTTGTCGCGAACACCGGGGAGCTGTTTTTT

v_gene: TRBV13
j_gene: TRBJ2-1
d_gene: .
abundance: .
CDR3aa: CASSLGAGYNEQFF
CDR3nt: TGTGCCAGCAGCTTAGGAGCAGGCTACAATGAGCAGTTCTTC

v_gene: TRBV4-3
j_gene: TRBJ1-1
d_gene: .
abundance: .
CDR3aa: CASSQEPARPNTEAFF
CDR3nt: TGCGCCAGCAGCCAAGAACCGGCCAGACCGAACACTGAAGCTTTCTTT

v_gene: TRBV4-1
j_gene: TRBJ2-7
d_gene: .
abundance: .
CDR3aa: CASSQARTAPSDEQYF
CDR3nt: TGCGCCAGCAGCCAAGCCCGGACAGCCCCGAGCGACGAGCAGTACTTC

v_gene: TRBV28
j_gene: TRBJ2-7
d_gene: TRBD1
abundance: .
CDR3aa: CASSQPDRAYEQYF
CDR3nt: TGTGCCAGCAGTCAACCAGACAGGGCATACGAGCAGTACTTC

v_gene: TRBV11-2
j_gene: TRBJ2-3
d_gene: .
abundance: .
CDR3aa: CASSLTSRFYSGADTQYF
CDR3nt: TGTGCCAGCAGCTTAACTAGCCGGTTCTATTCCGGCGCAGATACGCAGTATTTT

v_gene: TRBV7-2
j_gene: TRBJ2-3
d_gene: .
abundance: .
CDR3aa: CASSPPGHTDTQYF
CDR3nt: TGTGCCAGCTCGCCGCCAGGGCACACAGATACGCAGTATTTT

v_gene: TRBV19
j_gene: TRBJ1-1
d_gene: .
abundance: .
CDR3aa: CASRSLGPEAFF
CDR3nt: TGTGCCAGTAGAAGTCTCGGCCCTGAAGCTTTCTTT

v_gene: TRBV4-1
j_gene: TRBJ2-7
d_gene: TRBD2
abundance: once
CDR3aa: CASSQETSGSSYEQYF
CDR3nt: TGCGCCAGCAGCCAGGAGACTAGCGGGAGCTCCTACGAGCAGTACTTC

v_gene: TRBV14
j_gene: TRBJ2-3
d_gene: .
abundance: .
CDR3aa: CASSLGTADYDTQYF
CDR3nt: TGTGCCAGCAGCCTCGGGACTGCCGACTATGATACGCAGTATTTT

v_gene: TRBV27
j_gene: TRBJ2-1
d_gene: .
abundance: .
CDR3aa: CASSFGLPSYNEQFF
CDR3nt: TGTGCCAGCAGTTTTGGACTACCCTCCTACAATGAGCAGTTCTTC